This TCR beta chain was profiled in a study of blood T cell repertoires in COVID-19. This clone was seen once. Libraries were prepared by immunoSEQ multiplex PCR; TCRdb keeps only in-frame clonotypes and omits some of them. The table lists about 200,000 clones, roughly 83% of them singletons. The CDR3 has 15 residues. Trimming cost V 0 bases and J 1 base, with 8 bases left between them. CDR1 and CDR2 (germline): SGHRS, YFSETQ. The study assigned cohorts using participant-reported clinical history. The chain has TRBV5-1 and TRBJ2-1; a possible D gene is TRBD1 (5 bases). The TCR was taken from a man aged 35-49 years with acute COVID-19. Sample: PBMCs or T cells enriched from blood (not recorded which). The CDR3 is CASSLEGQSYNEQFF. The CDR3 DNA reads as TGCGCCAGCAGCTTGGAGGGGCAATCCTACAATGAGCAGTTCTTC.